Below are 28 T cell receptor beta chains sequenced from a single sample in a study of T cell responses to AZD1222 COVID-19 vaccine. Profiled with immunoSEQ multiplex PCR; TCRdb holds only in-frame clones, not every one. This table holds about 140,000 clones, just under 95% found once. Sequenced here: peripheral blood, sampled on day 0 of AZD1222 vaccination. These receptors all come from an adult in good health.

This sequence joins TRBV10-3 and TRBJ1-2, with D maybe TRBD1 (5 bases). Trimming stripped 7 bases from V and 3 bases from J, with 12 bases between. This CDR3 has 13 residues. Germline CDR1 ENHRY, CDR2 SYGVKD. The CDR3: CAITLRGDYGYTF. Written as DNA, the CDR3 is TGTGCCATCACCCTTCGGGGGGACTATGGCTACACCTTC.

This chain uses TRBV7-8 with TRBJ1-5; TRBD1 matches at 9 bases. Germline V gives CDR1 SGHVS, CDR2 FQNEAQ. The V and J ends lost 3 bases and 5 bases, in that order; junction bases with no gene match: 8. There are 16 residues in the CDR3. CDR3 sequence: CASSFLGGQGDQPQHF. The CDR3 coding sequence is TGTGCCAGCAGCTTTTTAGGGGGACAGGGTGATCAGCCCCAGCATTTT.

The rearrangement uses TRBV7-2 and TRBJ1-5, with D tentatively TRBD1 (5 bases). Per germline, CDR1 SGHTA and CDR2 FQGNSA. V was shortened by 5 bases and J by 0 bases, with 14 bases between the two germline ends. The CDR3 has 16 amino acids. CDR3 nucleotides: TGTGCCAGCAGCCCCGGGTGGAGGGGTAGCAATCAGCCCCAGCATTTT. Its translation is CASSPGWRGSNQPQHF. Full variable domain (outside the CDR3, taken from reference TRBV7-2 and TRBJ1-5): GAGVSQSPSNKVTEKGKDVELRCDPISGHTALYWYRQSLGQGLEFLIYFQGNSAPDKSGLPSDRFSAERTGGSVSTLTIQRTQQEDSAVYLCASSPGWRGSNQPQHFGDGTRLSIL.

As concerns this clone: At one end, the junction sequence differs from germline, possibly due to a read error. The chain uses TRBV7-3 and TRBJ2-1; TRBD1 matches 7 bases. The germline CDR1 and CDR2 sequences are SGHTA and FQGTGA. CDR3 length: 15 residues. The CDR3 region is CASSPRTGSSNEQFF. DNA of the CDR3: TGTGCCAGCAGCCCTAGGACAGGTTCCTCCAATGAGCAGTTCTTC. Looking up the rest from reference TRBV7-3 and TRBJ2-1 gives the full variable domain: GAGVSQTPSNKVTEKGKYVELRCDPISGHTALYWYRQSLGQGPEFLIYFQGTGAADDSGLPNDRFFAVRPEGSVSTLKIQRTERGDSAVYLCASSPRTGSSNEQFFGPGTRLTVL.

The rearrangement links TRBV3-1 (or the pseudogene TRBV3-2) to TRBJ1-6; D gene ambiguous. V was cut by 0 bases and J by 7 bases, with 16 bases left in between. CDR3 length equals 17 residues. In germline, CDR1 is LGHDT, CDR2 YNNKEL (reference sequence). CDR3 protein: CASSQDLSGPANSPLHF. DNA for the CDR3: TGTGCCAGCAGCCAAGATTTGAGCGGACCAGCCAATTCACCCCTCCACTTT.

The chain recombines TRBV30 with TRBJ1-1; no firm D call. Germline loops: CDR1 GTSNPN, CDR2 SVGIG (reference sequence). Deletions cut 4 bases from V and 0 bases from J, with 15 bases between. The CDR3 is 15 residues long. CDR3 nucleotides: TGTGCCTGGATGAGGTCCCTCGGGATGAACACTGAAGCTTTCTTT. This sequence encodes CAWMRSLGMNTEAFF.

The chain links TRBV4-3 to TRBJ2-7; TRBD1 agrees at 8 bases. The length of the CDR3 is 16 residues. The germline V gene encodes CDR1 LGHNA and CDR2 YSLEER. The V segment lost 3 bases and the J segment 2 bases; nucleotides outside the gene matches: 9. This CDR3 is CASSHSATGETYEQYF. The CDR3 region has the DNA TGCGCCAGCAGCCACTCCGCGACAGGGGAAACCTACGAGCAGTACTTC.

V and J are TRBV18 and TRBJ1-2; TRBD1 might be the D (5 bases). The CDR3 contains 16 residues. Germline-derived CDR1 and CDR2 are KGHSH and LQKENI. V was trimmed by 0 bases and J by 0 bases, leaving 11 bases between them. This CDR3 reads CASSPPRGTANYGYTF. The CDR3 DNA is TGTGCCAGCTCACCACCTCGGGGGACGGCTAACTATGGCTACACCTTC. Using reference TRBV18 and TRBJ1-2 for the parts outside the CDR3, the full variable domain is NAGVMQNPRHLVRRRGQEARLRCSPMKGHSHVYWYRQLPEEGLKFMVYLQKENIIDESGMPKERFSAEFPKEGPSILRIQQVVRGDSAAYFCASSPPRGTANYGYTFGSGTRLTVV.

The rearrangement links TRBV4-1 to TRBJ2-2; 8 bases agree with TRBD1. Germline lookup yields CDR1 MGHRA and CDR2 YSYEKL. This CDR3 region has 17 residues. V gave up 4 bases and J gave up 5 bases; unmatched junction bases: 12. Here the CDR3 reads CASSPQPGTGGTGELFF. The CDR3 region has the DNA TGCGCCAGCAGCCCACAACCAGGGACAGGTGGGACCGGGGAGCTGTTTTTT.

This chain links TRBV12-3 or TRBV12-4 with TRBJ2-7; possibly TRBD1 for D (6 bases). V was trimmed by 7 bases and J by 5 bases, leaving 15 bases between them. This CDR3 has 13 residues. CDR3 DNA sequence: TGTGCCAGCAACAACTCGGACAGAGACGAGCAGTACTTC. Amino acid sequence: CASNNSDRDEQYF.

The V gene is TRBV6-1, the J gene TRBJ2-5, with 8 bases fitting TRBD1. The CDR3 runs 16 residues. CDR1 MNHNS and CDR2 SASEGT come from the germline V gene. V dropped 1 base and J dropped 5; count of bases not matched to a gene: 9. The CDR3 sequence: CASSEEGWTGSETQYF. The CDR3 DNA reads as TGTGCCAGCAGTGAAGAAGGGTGGACAGGGAGCGAGACCCAGTACTTC.

This rearrangement joins TRBV19 to TRBJ2-7; D is perhaps TRBD2 (7 bases). Looked up from germline, CDR1 is LNHDA and CDR2 is SQIVND (reference sequence). V was cut by 8 bases and J by 0 bases, with 17 bases left in between. The CDR3 consists of 15 residues. The DNA of the CDR3 is TGTGCCAGTGCGCCGGGGGGCGCTGGCTCCTACGAGCAGTACTTC. As protein: CASAPGGAGSYEQYF.

The V call is TRBV5-1, the J call TRBJ1-3; 10 bases are a match to TRBD1. The ends lost 3 bases at V and 4 bases at J; junction bases unmatched: 4. CDR3 length equals 15 residues. In germline, CDR1 is SGHRS, CDR2 YFSETQ. In DNA, the CDR3 is TGCGCCAGCAGCTCTGGACAGGGGGACGGAAACACCATATATTTT. Protein sequence: CASSSGQGDGNTIYF.

The chain carries TRBV19 and TRBJ2-7, with 9 bases lining up with TRBD1. Looked up from germline, CDR1 is LNHDA and CDR2 is SQIVND (reference sequence). Trimming at V came to 6 bases and at J to 2 bases, leaving 5 bases not matched to a gene. The CDR3 spans 14 residues. The CDR3 coding sequence is TGTGCCAGTAGCTCCTGGGACAGGGCCTACGAGCAGTACTTC. Translated: CASSSWDRAYEQYF.

The chain combines TRBV7-2 with TRBJ2-7; no clear D gene. Per germline, CDR1 SGHTA and CDR2 FQGNSA. Trimming pared 3 bases from V and 11 bases from J, leaving 14 bases between. The CDR3 has 12 amino acids. CDR3 sequence: CASSLTTTQKYF. DNA for the CDR3: TGTGCCAGCAGCTTGACCACTACCCAAAAGTACTTC.

The chain uses TRBV6-1 and TRBJ1-2, with D perhaps matching TRBD1 (5 bases). Germline-derived CDR1 and CDR2 are MNHNS and SASEGT. The CDR3 has 15 residues. V lost 1 base and J lost 4, with 13 bases in between. The CDR3 nucleotides are TGTGCCAGCAGTGAAGACGGGGGGTGGGCCTATGGCTACACCTTC. Protein: CASSEDGGWAYGYTF.

This chain links TRBV15 with TRBJ1-2; no firm D call. CDR1 is LNHNV and CDR2 is YYDKDF in the germline V gene (reference sequence). Trimming cost V 0 bases and J 1 base, with 6 bases left between them. The CDR3 length is 14 residues. This chain's CDR3 is CATSRDPNNYGYTF. The CDR3, as DNA: TGTGCCACCAGCAGAGATCCCAATAACTATGGCTACACCTTC.

The V gene is TRBV27, the J gene TRBJ2-7; D unclear. Germline assignment: CDR1 MNHEY and CDR2 SMNVEV (reference sequence). CDR3 size: 12 residues. V was clipped by 1 base and J by 5 bases, with 6 bases between them. The CDR3, as DNA: TGTGCCAGCAGTTTATGGATGAACGAGCAGTACTTC. Protein product: CASSLWMNEQYF.

This chain uses TRBV5-1 with TRBJ2-3; a weak D match, TRBD1 (5 bases). The CDR3 has 13 amino acids. CDR1 is SGHRS, CDR2 YFSETQ, per germline. Trimming stripped 4 bases from V and 6 bases from J, with 12 bases between. The CDR3 reads CASSQSGLDTQYF. For the CDR3, the DNA is TGCGCCAGCAGCCAGTCAGGGTTGGATACGCAGTATTTT.

The table lists this clone with a count of one. J is TRBJ2-2 and V is TRBV9; TRBD1 agrees at 12 bases. CDR3 length: 17 residues. V shed 4 bases, J shed 0 bases, and the junction held 4 bases outside the gene matches. CDR1 SGDLS and CDR2 YYNGEE come from the germline V gene. The CDR3: CASSPGTGGPNTGELFF. The CDR3 DNA is TGTGCCAGCAGCCCGGGGACAGGGGGCCCGAACACCGGGGAGCTGTTTTTT.

This clone was counted a few times. The chain combines TRBV7-9 with TRBJ1-6; 10 bases line up with TRBD1. After removal of 4 bases from V and 10 bases from J, the junction contained 10 bases not matched to a gene. The CDR3 sequence is 16 residues long. Per germline, CDR1 SEHNR and CDR2 FQNEAQ (reference sequence). This CDR3 is CASSSDDRGRGSPLHF. CDR3 nucleotides: TGTGCCAGCAGCTCGGACGACAGGGGGCGCGGATCACCCCTCCACTTT.

The chain combines TRBV7-2 with TRBJ2-1; 9 nucleotides align to TRBD1. The length of the CDR3 is 15 residues. V was pared by 6 bases and J by 7 bases, with 10 bases of the junction left unmatched. Germline CDR1 SGHTA, CDR2 FQGNSA. The CDR3 sequence is CASRPSGTGRNEQFF. CDR3 in DNA: TGTGCCAGCAGACCCTCCGGGACAGGGAGGAATGAGCAGTTCTTC.

The J gene is TRBJ2-3, the V gene TRBV6-5, with 7 bases aligning to TRBD2. The length of the CDR3 is 16 residues. CDR1 is MNHEY, CDR2 SVGAGI, per germline. After removal of 2 bases from V and 0 bases from J, the junction contained 5 bases not matched to a gene. CDR3 amino acids: CASSYGAGASTDTQYF. The CDR3 DNA is TGTGCCAGCAGTTACGGGGCGGGAGCTAGCACAGATACGCAGTATTTT.

As for this clone: The identical CDR3 is also encoded by other nucleotide sequences in the sample. The rearrangement links TRBV27 to TRBJ1-2; D not certain. Per the germline V gene, CDR1 is MNHEY and CDR2 is SMNVEV (reference sequence). CDR3 length equals 13 residues. With 3 bases removed from V and 2 bases from J, the gap between germline ends came to 7 bases. The CDR3 region has the DNA TGTGCCAGCAGTTTCACCGGGAACTATGGCTACACCTTC. Protein: CASSFTGNYGYTF.

This clone has just one count. The chain uses TRBV12-3 or TRBV12-4 and TRBJ2-7, with 7 bases matching TRBD2. The CDR3 is 12 amino acids. J was trimmed by 1 base and V by 7 bases; bases with no gene match: 1. As DNA, the CDR3 is TGTGCCAGCACCGGGGGGTCCTACGAGCAGTACTTC. This sequence encodes CASTGGSYEQYF.

The V and J genes are TRBV29-1 and TRBJ2-7; perhaps TRBD1 as D (8 bases). The CDR3 has 14 amino acids. Looked up from germline, CDR1 is SQVTM and CDR2 is ANQGSEA. The V gene lost 7 bases and the J gene lost 6 bases, with 22 bases spanning the gap. As DNA, the CDR3 is TGCAGCGCCCGGACAGGGAGGGTCCTGGTCGAGCAGTACTTC. Its protein product is CSARTGRVLVEQYF.

The rearrangement joins TRBV6-4 to TRBJ1-2; no clear D. Trimming pared 1 base from V and 5 bases from J, leaving 14 bases between. CDR1 and CDR2 (germline): MRHNA, SNTAGT. The CDR3 is made up of 15 amino acids. CDR3 in DNA: TGTGCCAGCAGTGACTTAGGAGCTCCTGGATATGGCTACACCTTC. Its translation: CASSDLGAPGYGYTF.

The gene calls are TRBV21-1 and TRBJ1-2. TRBV21-1 is designated a pseudogene. The CDR3 has 17 amino acids. CDR3 in amino acids: CASSRDYRILASYGYTF. CDR3 DNA sequence: TGTGCCAGCAGCAGGGACTATAGGATTTTGGCATCGTATGGCTACACCTTC.